This passage covers 10 T cell receptor beta chains from one sample sequenced in a study of cytomegalovirus exposure and HLA in healthy donors. Amplification used 60 Vbeta primers and 13 Jbeta primers. Here immunoSEQ multiplex PCR was the method, and the copy in TCRdb shows in-frame clones only, minus some. The data hold 150,000 to 200,000 clones, with 81% observed a single time. What was sequenced was PBMCs. These receptors all come from a woman aged 45-60 years in good health and CMV-seronegative.

The chain joins TRBV4-1 to TRBJ2-7; weak D call: TRBD1 (6 bases). Trimming removed 3 bases at V and 4 bases at J, with 16 bases between. Germline CDR1 and CDR2: MGHRA and YSYEKL. The CDR3 sequence is 15 residues long. The CDR3 region has the DNA TGCGCCAGCAGCCAGTTTTCAGGGGTTGGGTACGAGCAGTACTTC. This codes for CASSQFSGVGYEQYF.

The CDR3: CATSRDLFGTSSYEQYF. CDR3 in DNA: TGTGCCACCAGCAGAGATCTTTTCGGGACAAGCTCCTACGAGCAGTACTTC. The chain combines TRBV15 with TRBJ2-7, with D possibly being TRBD1 (6 bases). The CDR3 runs 17 residues. V lost 0 bases to trimming and J lost 0 bases, with 15 bases between them. Germline values: CDR1 LNHNV, CDR2 YYDKDF (reference sequence). Full variable domain (rest looked up from reference TRBV15 and TRBJ2-7): DAMVIQNPRYQVTQFGKPVTLSCSQTLNHNVMYWYQQKSSQAPKLLFHYYDKDFNNEADTPDNFQSRRPNTSFCFLDIRSPGLGDTAMYLCATSRDLFGTSSYEQYFGPGTRLTVT.

The CDR3, as DNA: TGTGCCAGCAGCTTAGGGGGGGGGCGCAAAAAACTGTTTTTT. It codes for CASSLGGGRKKLFF. The genes are TRBV11-2 and TRBJ1-4; D is possibly TRBD1 (6 bases). Germline V CDR1 and CDR2: SGHAT, FQNNGV. CDR3 length: 14 amino acids. V was shortened by 1 base and J by 9 bases, with 12 bases between the two germline ends.

The chain carries TRBV7-2 and TRBJ2-1; the match to TRBD1 covers 8 bases. V lost 1 base, J lost 9 bases, and 5 bases stayed unmatched. Germline loops: CDR1 SGHTA, CDR2 FQGNSA. CDR3 length equals 14 residues. CDR3 coding DNA: TGTGCCAGCAGCTTAGGACCTGGACAGGGTGAGCAGTTCTTC. Translated: CASSLGPGQGEQFF.

The chain recombines TRBV2 with TRBJ2-7; TRBD2 aligns across 10 bases. V shed 6 bases, J shed 2 bases, and the junction held 7 bases outside the gene matches. The CDR3 runs to 15 residues. CDR1 SNHLY and CDR2 FYNNEI come from the germline V gene. The CDR3 sequence: CASSPGTSVAYEQYF. The CDR3 DNA reads as TGTGCCAGCAGCCCCGGGACTAGCGTCGCCTACGAGCAGTACTTC. The full variable domain, in which reference TRBV2 and TRBJ2-7 provide the parts outside the CDR3, is EPEVTQTPSHQVTQMGQEVILRCVPISNHLYFYWYRQILGQKVEFLVSFYNNEISEKSEIFDDQFSVERPDGSNFTLKIRSTKLEDSAMYFCASSPGTSVAYEQYFGPGTRLTVT.

The chain joins TRBV6-6 to TRBJ1-1; tentatively, D is TRBD1 (5 bases). The length of the CDR3 is 13 residues. Trimming took off 5 bases at V and 11 bases at J, with 18 bases between the two ends. CDR1 and CDR2 from the germline V gene are MNHNY and SVGAGI (reference sequence). CDR3 in DNA: TGTGCCAGCAGTACCGGACAACTCGGAGTGGCTTTCTTT. The encoded protein is CASSTGQLGVAFF.

The V and J genes are TRBV4-3 and TRBJ2-3, with D perhaps TRBD2 (7 bases). Trimming took 1 base from V and 4 from J, leaving 15 bases between them. The CDR3 runs to 16 residues. Germline V gene lookup returns CDR1 LGHNA and CDR2 YSLEER. The CDR3 spells CASSQVTGGTADTQYF. CDR3 in DNA: TGCGCCAGCAGCCAAGTAACGGGGGGCACGGCAGATACGCAGTATTTT.

This rearrangement joins TRBV7-2 to TRBJ2-5, with 7 bases fitting TRBD2. After removal of 1 base from V and 3 bases from J, the junction contained 2 bases not matched to a gene. Germline V gives CDR1 SGHTA, CDR2 FQGNSA. The CDR3 runs to 14 residues. DNA of the CDR3: TGTGCCAGCAGCTTAGGGCGGGAGAAAGAGACCCAGTACTTC. Amino acid sequence: CASSLGREKETQYF.

The chain has TRBV9 and TRBJ2-1; TRBD2 agrees at 8 bases. The CDR3 consists of 16 residues. In germline, CDR1 is SGDLS, CDR2 YYNGEE. V was clipped by 2 bases and J by 0 bases; unmatched bases: 4. Written as DNA, the CDR3 is TGTGCCAGCAGCGTTAGCGGGGTCAGCTCCTACAATGAGCAGTTCTTC. Protein: CASSVSGVSSYNEQFF.

The V gene is TRBV19, the J gene TRBJ1-3, with TRBD1 identical over 8 bases. CDR1 and CDR2 (germline): LNHDA, SQIVND (reference sequence). V gave up 6 bases and J gave up 1 base; unmatched junction bases: 5. This CDR3 is built from 15 residues. The DNA of the CDR3 is TGTGCCAGTAGACCGGACAGGGAGTCTGGAAACACCATATATTTT. Amino acid sequence: CASRPDRESGNTIYF.